This T cell receptor beta chain came from a study of blood T cell repertoires in COVID-19. Study context: The study drew acute and convalescent COVID-19 samples from the United States, Italy and Spain. The analysed material was cDNA or gDNA that came from T cells, B-cell-depleted T cells, or PBMCs.

Between the trimmed V and J ends, which lost 5 bases and 10 bases, there was a span of 12 bases. CDR3 length: 12 amino acids. Germline V gene lookup returns CDR1 LGHDT and CDR2 YNNKEL (reference sequence). Original handling: By means of reference gene primer amplification, nucleated cell counts were estimated. Only in-frame clones appear in the TCRdb table, and some are missing; sequencing was by immunoSEQ multiplex PCR. D and trimming were read from the DNA, whereas the V and J calls and clone size are those reported in that table. This table holds tens of thousands of clones, around four fifths found once.

The receptor was derived from a human donor in a cohort sampled during active COVID-19. Sequencing was carried out using peripheral blood. The V and J genes are TRBV3-1 (or the pseudogene TRBV3-2) and TRBJ2-1; weak D call: TRBD1 (5 bases). The CDR3, as DNA: TGTGCCAGCAGCTCGACAGTAGGGGAGCAGTTCTTC. Amino acids: CASSSTVGEQFF.